These T cell receptor beta chains were read from a single sample in a study of memory B cells and T cells in multiple sclerosis. The method was immunoSEQ multiplex PCR; TCRdb's version includes in-frame clones alone and lacks a portion of them. The sample carries 10,000 to 15,000 clones, 80% to 90% recorded once. These receptors have no known antigen. Sample: PBMCs from blood kept in culture. These receptors were taken from a human donor with multiple sclerosis. Each CDR3 is given without its conserved first and last residue. Fields, in order: J gene, V gene, CDR3 protein.

J gene: TRBJ1-4; V gene: TRBV2; CDR3 protein: ASSLGRSVGEKLF
J gene: TRBJ1-1; V gene: TRBV2; CDR3 protein: ASSEWQENTEAF
J gene: TRBJ2-4; V gene: TRBV19; CDR3 protein: ASSINPAGAKNIQY
J gene: TRBJ2-2; V gene: TRBV15; CDR3 protein: ATSRDNTGELF
J gene: TRBJ2-3; V gene: TRBV9; CDR3 protein: ASSPGGARGTDTQY
J gene: TRBJ1-1; V gene: TRBV11-3; CDR3 protein: ASSLGTENTEAF
J gene: TRBJ2-1; V gene: TRBV5-3; CDR3 protein: ARSWAGTSGRHYYNEQF
J gene: TRBJ1-1; V gene: TRBV6-6; CDR3 protein: ASSSKGGTEAF
J gene: TRBJ1-2; V gene: TRBV6-6; CDR3 protein: ASGQGYGYT
J gene: TRBJ2-7; V gene: TRBV5-1; CDR3 protein: ASSLGTGGYEQY
J gene: TRBJ1-1; V gene: TRBV5-1; CDR3 protein: ASSPGTRNTEAF
J gene: TRBJ2-1; V gene: TRBV19; CDR3 protein: ASSPGGPRNEQF
J gene: TRBJ1-6; V gene: TRBV11-2; CDR3 protein: ASSSLNSPLH
J gene: TRBJ1-6; V gene: TRBV9; CDR3 protein: ASSARQGADSPLH
J gene: TRBJ2-2; V gene: TRBV7-8; CDR3 protein: ASSLVLRGLEFFGAGELF
J gene: TRBJ2-7; V gene: TRBV4-1; CDR3 protein: ASSQERGGDEQY
J gene: TRBJ2-5; V gene: TRBV4-2; CDR3 protein: ASSQDSRQETQY
J gene: TRBJ2-1; V gene: TRBV14; CDR3 protein: ASSQGGSYNEQF
J gene: TRBJ2-2; V gene: TRBV7-3; CDR3 protein: ASSLAGVTAGELF